This entry concerns a single T cell receptor beta chain. The target antigen is unknown. One entry per CDR3 protein results from TCRdb running MiXCR on the RACE reads. The table records under 100,000 distinct CDR3 sequences, more than 10% of them present only once. The data belong to a study of human T cells and chemical hapten exposure. Study overall: The patients, most of them female, presented with alopecia areata, totalis or universalis. Study-wide points: In comparison with controls, expanded TCRs gave rise to a significantly larger number of large CDR3 similarity clusters. Counts of TCRs expanded at PT1 correlated positively with patch test score.

The CDR3 is 16 amino acids. CDR1 SGDLS and CDR2 YYNGEE come from the germline V gene. Between the trimmed V and J ends, which lost 2 bases and 2 bases, there was a span of 15 bases. This sample's time point: patch test 3, about 24 weeks after DPC sensitization. Stated treatment: therapeutic diphenylcyclopropenone sensitization with weekly scalp DPC. Researchers sampled blood before each patch test went on. This clonotype was sampled from a woman aged 45-59 years with alopecia areata. Some clones in this sample may be carry-over from other donors' samples. The source material was whole blood, sampled in connection with sensitization to the hapten diphenylcyclopropenone (DPC). V and J are TRBV9 and TRBJ2-3; TRBD2 is a possible D gene (6 bases). CDR3 sequence reads: CASSVRRDVNTDTQYF. The CDR3 DNA reads TGTGCCAGCAGCGTTCGGCGGGACGTTAACACAGATACGCAGTATTTT.